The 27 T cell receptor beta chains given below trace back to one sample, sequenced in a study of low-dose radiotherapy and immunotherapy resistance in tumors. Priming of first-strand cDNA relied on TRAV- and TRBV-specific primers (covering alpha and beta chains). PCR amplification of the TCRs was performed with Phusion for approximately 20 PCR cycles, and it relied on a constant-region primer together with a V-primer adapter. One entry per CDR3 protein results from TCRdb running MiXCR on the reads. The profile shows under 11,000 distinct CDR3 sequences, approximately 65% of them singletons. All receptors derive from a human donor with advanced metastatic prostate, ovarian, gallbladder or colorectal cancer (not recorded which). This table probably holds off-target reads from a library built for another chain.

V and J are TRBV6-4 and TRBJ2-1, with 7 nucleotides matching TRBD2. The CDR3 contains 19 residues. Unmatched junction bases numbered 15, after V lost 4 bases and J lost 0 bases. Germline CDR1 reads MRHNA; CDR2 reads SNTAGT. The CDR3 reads CASSVVAGGRGSSYNEQFF. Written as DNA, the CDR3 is TGTGCCAGCAGTGTAGTCGCTGGCGGGAGAGGGAGCTCCTACAATGAGCAGTTCTTC.

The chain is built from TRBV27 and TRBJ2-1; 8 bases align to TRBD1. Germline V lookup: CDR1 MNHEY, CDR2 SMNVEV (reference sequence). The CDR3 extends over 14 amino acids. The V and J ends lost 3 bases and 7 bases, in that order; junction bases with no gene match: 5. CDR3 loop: CASSFGDRSNEQFF. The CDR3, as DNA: TGTGCCAGCAGTTTTGGGGACAGGTCAAATGAGCAGTTCTTC.

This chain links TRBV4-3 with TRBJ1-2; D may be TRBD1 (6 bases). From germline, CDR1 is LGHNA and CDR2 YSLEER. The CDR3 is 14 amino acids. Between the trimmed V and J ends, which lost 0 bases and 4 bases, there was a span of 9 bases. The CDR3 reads CASSQERGGYGYTF. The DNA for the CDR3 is TGCGCCAGCAGCCAAGAGCGAGGGGGCTATGGCTACACCTTC.

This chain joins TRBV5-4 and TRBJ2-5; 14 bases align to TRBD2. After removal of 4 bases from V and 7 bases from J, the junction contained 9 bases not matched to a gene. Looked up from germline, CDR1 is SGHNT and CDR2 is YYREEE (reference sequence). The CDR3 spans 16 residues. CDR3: CASSPYSGLAGATQYF. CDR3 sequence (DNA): TGTGCCAGCAGCCCCTACTCGGGACTAGCGGGAGCGACCCAGTACTTC. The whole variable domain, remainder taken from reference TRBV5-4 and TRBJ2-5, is ETGVTQSPTHLIKTRGQQVTLRCSSQSGHNTVSWYQQALGQGPQFIFQYYREEENGRGNFPPRFSGLQFPNYSSELNVNALELDDSALYLCASSPYSGLAGATQYFGPGTRLLVL.

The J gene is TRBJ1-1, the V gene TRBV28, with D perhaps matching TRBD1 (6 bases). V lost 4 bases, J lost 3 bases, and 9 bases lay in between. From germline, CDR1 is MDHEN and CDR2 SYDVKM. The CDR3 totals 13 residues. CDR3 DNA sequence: TGTGCCAGCAGTTCACACAGGGACACTGAAGCTTTCTTT. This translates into CASSSHRDTEAFF.

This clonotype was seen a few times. CDR3 bases: TGTGCCAGCAGCTTGGGGCGGGAGGGAAATGAGCAGTTCTTC. Protein sequence: CASSLGREGNEQFF. The chain employs TRBV5-6 and TRBJ2-1; TRBD2 matches at 9 bases. V lost 0 bases, J lost 7 bases, and 2 bases stayed unmatched. CDR1 is SGHDT, CDR2 YYEEEE, per germline. The CDR3 loop spans 14 amino acids.

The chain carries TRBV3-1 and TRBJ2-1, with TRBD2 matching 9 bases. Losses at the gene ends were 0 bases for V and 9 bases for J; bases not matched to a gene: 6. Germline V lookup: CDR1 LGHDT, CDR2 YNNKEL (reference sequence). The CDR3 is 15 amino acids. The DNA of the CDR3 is TGTGCCAGCAGCCAAGAAGGCCTAGCGGGAAGTGAGCAGTTCTTC. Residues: CASSQEGLAGSEQFF.

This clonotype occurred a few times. The CDR3 DNA reads TGTGCCAGCAACTCCGGGACAGGTGGCACCGGGGAGCTGTTTTTT. This translates into CASNSGTGGTGELFF. This chain uses TRBV10-3 with TRBJ2-2; 8 bases agree with TRBD1. This CDR3 is 15 amino acids long. The germline V gene has CDR1 ENHRY and CDR2 SYGVKD. V dropped 10 bases and J dropped 4; count of bases not matched to a gene: 11.

CDR3 in DNA: TGTGCCAGCAGCGCCTCCCCCGGCGGGGCCCACGAGCAGTACTTC. This gives the protein CASSASPGGAHEQYF. The chain joins TRBV9 to TRBJ2-7, with a tentative D call TRBD2 (6 bases). The V end was cut by 3 bases, the J end by 5 bases, with 18 bases between. Germline V lookup: CDR1 SGDLS, CDR2 YYNGEE. This CDR3 spans 15 amino acids.

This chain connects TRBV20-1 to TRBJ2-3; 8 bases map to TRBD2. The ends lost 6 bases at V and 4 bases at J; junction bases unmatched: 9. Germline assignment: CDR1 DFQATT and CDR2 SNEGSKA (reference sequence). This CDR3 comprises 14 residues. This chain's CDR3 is CSAAEAGESDTQYF. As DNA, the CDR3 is TGCAGTGCCGCGGAAGCGGGAGAATCAGATACGCAGTATTTT.

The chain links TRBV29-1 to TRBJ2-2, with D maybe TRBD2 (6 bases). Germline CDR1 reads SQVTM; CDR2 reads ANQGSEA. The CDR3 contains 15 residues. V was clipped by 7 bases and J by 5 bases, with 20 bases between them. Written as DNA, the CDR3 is TGCAGCGCCCTAGGGTGGCGGGGTGAGACCGGGGAGCTGTTTTTT. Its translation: CSALGWRGETGELFF.

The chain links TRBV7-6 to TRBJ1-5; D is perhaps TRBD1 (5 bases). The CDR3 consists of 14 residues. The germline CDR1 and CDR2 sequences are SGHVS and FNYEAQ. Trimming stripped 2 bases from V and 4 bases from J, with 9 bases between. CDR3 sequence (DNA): TGTGCCAGCAGCTTACATGGGGCGAATCAGCCCCAGCATTTT. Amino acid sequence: CASSLHGANQPQHF.

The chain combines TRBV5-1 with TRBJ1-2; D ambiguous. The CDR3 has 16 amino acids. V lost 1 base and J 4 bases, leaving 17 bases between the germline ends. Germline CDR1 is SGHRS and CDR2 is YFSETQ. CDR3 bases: TGCGCCAGCAGCTTGTCGACCTCCGGGCCGAGCTATGGCTACACCTTC. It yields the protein CASSLSTSGPSYGYTF.

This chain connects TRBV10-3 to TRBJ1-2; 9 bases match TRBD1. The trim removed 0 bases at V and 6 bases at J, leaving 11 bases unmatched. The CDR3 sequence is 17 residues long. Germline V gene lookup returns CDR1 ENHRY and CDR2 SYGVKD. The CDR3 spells CAISESRDRVFEDGYTF. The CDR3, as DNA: TGTGCCATCAGTGAGTCCCGGGACAGGGTATTCGAGGATGGCTACACCTTC.

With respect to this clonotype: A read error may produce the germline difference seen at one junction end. CDR3 in DNA: TGTGCCAGCAGCTTTTTACGGGGGTCCCAAGAGACCCAGTACTTC. Translating it yields CASSFLRGSQETQYF. This chain links TRBV5-3 with TRBJ2-5; the D gene is possibly TRBD2 (6 bases). TRBV5-3 is annotated as an ORF whose role is uncertain. The CDR3 loop spans 15 amino acids.

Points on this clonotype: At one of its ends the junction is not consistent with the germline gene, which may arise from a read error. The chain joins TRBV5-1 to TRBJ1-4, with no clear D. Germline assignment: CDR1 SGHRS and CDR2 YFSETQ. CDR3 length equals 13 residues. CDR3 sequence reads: CASSLAPGEKRFF. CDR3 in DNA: TGCGCCAGCAGCTTGGCGCCCGGTGAAAAACGGTTTTTT.

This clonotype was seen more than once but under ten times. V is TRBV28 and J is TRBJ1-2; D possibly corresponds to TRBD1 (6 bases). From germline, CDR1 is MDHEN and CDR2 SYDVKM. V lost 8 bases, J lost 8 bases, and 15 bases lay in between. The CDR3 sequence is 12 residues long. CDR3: CASRTDSQGYTF. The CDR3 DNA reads TGTGCCAGCCGTACGGACAGTCAGGGCTACACCTTC.

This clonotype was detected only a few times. CDR3 sequence: CASMRAGGNTGELFF. CDR3 coding DNA: TGTGCCAGCATGCGGGCGGGAGGGAACACCGGGGAGCTGTTTTTT. The chain recombines TRBV9 with TRBJ2-2; 8 nucleotides agree with TRBD2. The length of the CDR3 is 15 residues. Germline V gene lookup returns CDR1 SGDLS and CDR2 YYNGEE. The V gene end was trimmed by 6 bases and the J gene end by 1 base; junction bases not matched to a gene: 5.

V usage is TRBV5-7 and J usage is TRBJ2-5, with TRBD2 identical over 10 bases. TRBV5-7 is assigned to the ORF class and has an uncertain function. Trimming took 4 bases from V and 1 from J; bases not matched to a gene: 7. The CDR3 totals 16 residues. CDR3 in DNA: TGTGCCAGCAGCCAACGGACTAGCGGAAGCCAAGAGACCCAGTACTTC. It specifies CASSQRTSGSQETQYF.

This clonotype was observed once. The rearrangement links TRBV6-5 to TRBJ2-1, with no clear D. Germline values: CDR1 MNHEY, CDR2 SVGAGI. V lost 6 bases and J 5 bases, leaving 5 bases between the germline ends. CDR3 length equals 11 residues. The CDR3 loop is CASSLDNEQFF. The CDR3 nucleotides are TGTGCCAGCAGCCTGGACAATGAGCAGTTCTTC.

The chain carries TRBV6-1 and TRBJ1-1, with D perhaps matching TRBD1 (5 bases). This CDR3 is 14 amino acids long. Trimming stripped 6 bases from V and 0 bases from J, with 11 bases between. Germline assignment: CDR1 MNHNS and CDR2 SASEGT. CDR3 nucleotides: TGTGCCAGCAGCCGACAGTATATGAACACTGAAGCTTTCTTT. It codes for CASSRQYMNTEAFF.

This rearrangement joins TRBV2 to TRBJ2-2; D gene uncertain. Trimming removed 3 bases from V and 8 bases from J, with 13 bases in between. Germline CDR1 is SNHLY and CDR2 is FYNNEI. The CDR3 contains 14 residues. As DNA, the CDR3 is TGTGCCAGCAGTGAGGCAACTCCCCGTGGGGAGCTGTTTTTT. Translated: CASSEATPRGELFF.

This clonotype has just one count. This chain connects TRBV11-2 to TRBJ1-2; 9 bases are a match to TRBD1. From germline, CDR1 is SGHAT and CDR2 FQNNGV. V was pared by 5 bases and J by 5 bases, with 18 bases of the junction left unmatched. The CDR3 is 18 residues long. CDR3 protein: CASSPEPGTGPSLYGYTF. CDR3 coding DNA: TGTGCCAGCAGCCCAGAACCCGGGACAGGGCCCTCCCTTTATGGCTACACCTTC.

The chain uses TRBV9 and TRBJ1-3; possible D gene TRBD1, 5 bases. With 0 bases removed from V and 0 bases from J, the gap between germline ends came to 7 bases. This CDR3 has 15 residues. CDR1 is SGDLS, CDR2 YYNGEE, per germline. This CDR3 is CASSVGDGSGNTIYF. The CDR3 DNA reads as TGTGCCAGCAGCGTAGGGGACGGCTCTGGAAACACCATATATTTT.

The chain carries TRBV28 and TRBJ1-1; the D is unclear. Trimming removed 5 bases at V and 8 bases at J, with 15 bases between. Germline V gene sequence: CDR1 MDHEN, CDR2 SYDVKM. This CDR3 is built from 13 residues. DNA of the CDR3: TGTGCCAGCAGTACGTCAATCGGGCTGGAAGCTTTCTTT. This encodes CASSTSIGLEAFF. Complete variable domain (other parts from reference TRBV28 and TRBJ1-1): DVKVTQSSRYLVKRTGEKVFLECVQDMDHENMFWYRQDPGLGLRLIYFSYDVKMKEKGDIPEGYSVSREKKERFSLILESASTNQTSMYLCASSTSIGLEAFFGQGTRLTVV.

The DNA of the CDR3 is TGCGCCAGCAGCCAAGATAGAAGAGTCTCTGGAAACACCATATATTTT. Translation gives CASSQDRRVSGNTIYF. The genes are TRBV4-3 and TRBJ1-3; no firm D call. CDR3 length: 16 residues. The V and J ends lost 0 bases and 0 bases respectively, with 9 bases between them. Germline loops: CDR1 LGHNA, CDR2 YSLEER.

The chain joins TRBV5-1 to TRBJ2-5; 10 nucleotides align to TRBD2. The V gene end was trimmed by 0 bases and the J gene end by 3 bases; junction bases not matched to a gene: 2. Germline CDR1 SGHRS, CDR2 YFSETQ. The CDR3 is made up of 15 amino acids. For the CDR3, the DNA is TGCGCCAGCAGCTTGGCCGGGACTAGCGAAGAGACCCAGTACTTC. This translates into CASSLAGTSEETQYF.